This T cell receptor beta chain stems from a study of cytomegalovirus exposure and HLA in healthy donors. Looking at the study overall: From donors who were HLA-typed, an early data release held 75 million to 85 million unique TCRs.

Both 60 Vbeta primers and 13 Jbeta primers went into the PCR. Generated by immunoSEQ multiplex PCR, the TCRdb table keeps only in-frame clones and is missing some. Seen here are about 150,000 clones, 73% observed once, and the top ten hold approximately 1.6%. General study findings and limits: In a later analysis, CMV-associated beta chains were mostly HLA-associated, it appeared.

This CDR3 is 15 amino acids long. In germline, CDR1 is SGHNT, CDR2 YENEEA. V shed 6 bases and J 3 bases; nucleotides not matched to a gene: 7. Notes on this clone: Its antigen is currently unknown.

This receptor was identified in a woman aged 18-29 years in good health and CMV-seronegative. V gene TRBV11-3 combines with J gene TRBJ2-3; 9 bases match TRBD1. Sequenced material: PBMCs. In DNA, the CDR3 is TGTGCCAGCAGTACCGGGACAGGGCTTACAGATACGCAGTATTTT. This codes for CASSTGTGLTDTQYF.